Listed below are T cell receptor beta chains from one sample, sequenced in a study of T cell repertoires in ileal Crohn's disease. The protocol was immunoSEQ multiplex PCR, while the TCRdb copy is restricted to in-frame clones and leaves out a portion. The profile covers roughly 6,600 clones, with about 80% appearing a single time and approximately 10% taken by the ten largest. Sequenced sample: ileal tissue. These receptors all come from an adult with Crohn's disease. Both conserved end residues are part of each CDR3. Fields, in order: J gene, V gene, D gene, clone size, CDR3 DNA, CDR3 protein. The D gene is left open where the match is weak. A clone size is listed for some rows: how often the clone was seen (once, few, many), or a class if it is expanded.

TRBJ1-1,TRBV18,-,-,TGTGCCAGCTCGCGGGGCCCAAATGTCCCTGAAGCTTTCTTT,CASSRGPNVPEAFF
TRBJ2-7,TRBV7-9,-,few,TGTGCCAGCAGCTTAGGTACAGGAACTCGGGAGCAGTACTTC,CASSLGTGTREQYF
TRBJ2-5,TRBV5-1,-,-,TGCGCCAGCAGTCCCTCTCCGGCCCGAGAGACCCAGTACTTC,CASSPSPARETQYF
TRBJ1-4,TRBV2,-,-,TGTGCCAGCAGTGAATCCTCGGGAGCAACTAATGAAAAACTGTTTTTT,CASSESSGATNEKLFF
TRBJ1-2,TRBV15,TRBD1,-,TGTGCCACCAGCAGAGAGGGACAGGGGCCGCCTAACTATGGCTACACCTTC,CATSREGQGPPNYGYTF
TRBJ1-4,TRBV27,TRBD1,once,TGTGCCAGCAGTTCGTATCCCACAGGGGCCTCCAATGAAAAACTGTTTTTT,CASSSYPTGASNEKLFF
TRBJ2-2,TRBV14,-,-,TGTGCCAGCAGCCATTGGGGCACCGGGGAGCTGTTTTTT,CASSHWGTGELFF
TRBJ1-6,TRBV27,-,-,TGTGCCAGCAGTTTAGACAGCTCCTATAATTCACCCCTCCACTTT,CASSLDSSYNSPLHF
TRBJ2-7,TRBV11-1,-,-,TGTGCCAGCAGCTATGACCACGAGCAGTACTTC,CASSYDHEQYF
TRBJ2-1,TRBV10-3,-,medium-sized,TGTGCCATCAGTGAGTCGGGGCGGCCCTACAATGAGCAGTTCTTC,CAISESGRPYNEQFF
TRBJ2-4,TRBV28,TRBD1,-,TGTGCCAGCAGTCGCCAGGGGGTGGGAGCCAAAAACATTCAGTACTTC,CASSRQGVGAKNIQYF
TRBJ1-5,TRBV4-1,-,few,TGCGCCAGCAGCCCACCTAGGGCCCAGCATTTT,CASSPPRAQHF
TRBJ1-1,TRBV19,-,once,TGTGCCAGTAGTATAGGAGGGGATGGCACTGAAGCTTTCTTT,CASSIGGDGTEAFF
TRBJ2-5,TRBV6-4,TRBD2,-,TGTGCCAGCAGTGACTCAACTAGCGGGGAAGAGACCCAGTACTTC,CASSDSTSGEETQYF
TRBJ2-7,TRBV25-1,-,-,TGTGCCAGCCGGACCCGGACAGTACCCTACGAGCAGTACTTC,CASRTRTVPYEQYF
TRBJ2-3,TRBV5-4,-,-,TGTGCCAGCAGCTTGGGACGGGGGTCAGATACGCAGTATTTT,CASSLGRGSDTQYF
TRBJ2-7,TRBV2,-,-,TGTGCCAGCAACACACAGACTCTCTACGAGCAGTACTTC,CASNTQTLYEQYF
TRBJ2-1,TRBV4-1,TRBD2,-,TGCGCCAGCAGCCAAGGGGCTAGCGGGGAGACCTACAATGAGCAGTTCTTC,CASSQGASGETYNEQFF
TRBJ2-1,TRBV6-6,TRBD2,-,TGTGCCAGCATTTCTAGCGGGGCCGACAATGAGCAGTTCTTC,CASISSGADNEQFF
TRBJ2-1,TRBV7-2,-,-,TGTGCCAGCAGCCCACGGACAGTTTACGGCAGTGAGCAGTTCTTC,CASSPRTVYGSEQFF
TRBJ1-2,TRBV4-2,-,-,TGTGCCAGCAGCCAAGAGGCACACAGGAACTATGGCTACACCTTC,CASSQEAHRNYGYTF
TRBJ1-2,TRBV30,-,-,TGTGCCTGGAGTGTAGGAGGAGGCTACACCTTC,CAWSVGGGYTF
TRBJ1-1,TRBV30,-,-,TGTGCCTGGAGTCAGGGAACCACTATGTTATTCACTGAAGCTTTCTTT,CAWSQGTTMLFTEAFF
TRBJ1-2,TRBV2,-,-,TGTGCCAGCAGCGGGAATACTAACTATGGCTACACCTTC,CASSGNTNYGYTF
TRBJ2-7,TRBV30,-,-,TGTGCCCATCTAGGAAGCTCCTACGAGCAGTACTTC,CAHLGSSYEQYF
TRBJ2-1,TRBV9,-,-,TGTGCCAGCAGCGTAGACCCGACACGCCCTAATGAGCAGTTCTTC,CASSVDPTRPNEQFF
TRBJ1-6,TRBV5-4,-,-,TGTGCCAGCAGCTTGGACAGGGTTTCACCCCTCCACTTT,CASSLDRVSPLHF
TRBJ1-4,TRBV30,-,once,TGTGCCTGGAGTGGGACGAACCCACGGAATGAAAAACTGTTTTTT,CAWSGTNPRNEKLFF
TRBJ1-5,TRBV7-2,TRBD1,-,TGTGCCAGCAGCTTGATGACAGGGGCAAAGCAGCCCCAGCATTTT,CASSLMTGAKQPQHF
TRBJ2-7,TRBV11-2,-,-,TGTGCCAGCAGCTTAAATGAGTACGAGCAGTACTTC,CASSLNEYEQYF
TRBJ1-1,TRBV13,-,few,TGTGCCAGCAAGACGGCGAACACTGAAGCTTTCTTT,CASKTANTEAFF
TRBJ2-3,TRBV5-1,-,-,TGCGCCAGCAGCTTGGTTAACTCTCGGGATACGCAGTATTTT,CASSLVNSRDTQYF
TRBJ2-3,TRBV6-5,TRBD2,-,TGTGCCAGCTCATATAGCGGGGGCGGGACATATACGCAGTATTTT,CASSYSGGGTYTQYF
TRBJ2-7,TRBV6-1,-,once,TGTGCCAGCAGTGAACAACAGGGAAGAAACGAGCAGTACTTC,CASSEQQGRNEQYF
TRBJ1-1,TRBV30,-,few,TGTGCCTGGGGGACGGACACTGAAGCTTTCTTT,CAWGTDTEAFF
TRBJ1-1,TRBV19,-,-,TGTGCCAGTAGTATTCGAGGACAGAACACTGAAGCTTTCTTT,CASSIRGQNTEAFF
TRBJ2-7,TRBV11-2,-,-,TGTGCCAGCAGCTTAGGGGGGTCCCCCTACGAGCAGTACTTC,CASSLGGSPYEQYF
TRBJ2-1,TRBV10-3,-,-,TGTGCCATCAGTGAGAGGCAGAGCTCCTACAATGAGCAGTTCTTC,CAISERQSSYNEQFF
TRBJ1-2,TRBV27,-,-,TGTGCCAGCAGTTTTGGGGAAGGGGGTCGGGGCTATGGCTACACCTTC,CASSFGEGGRGYGYTF
TRBJ1-1,TRBV5-5,-,large,TGTGCCAGCAGCTTATTAGGCCGCAATCTTTTGAACACTGAAGCTTTCTTT,CASSLLGRNLLNTEAFF
TRBJ2-3,TRBV11-2,-,-,TGTGCCAGCAGCTCCGGGCGTGGCTCAGATACGCAGTATTTT,CASSSGRGSDTQYF
TRBJ1-1,TRBV7-2,-,-,TGTGCCAGCAGAACCAACTACGGGGGGGGCACTGAAGCTTTCTTT,CASRTNYGGGTEAFF
TRBJ2-1,TRBV2,TRBD1,-,TGTGCCAGCACCTGGACAGGGGCGCGCAATGAGCAGTTCTTC,CASTWTGARNEQFF
TRBJ2-1,TRBV7-2,-,few,TGTGCCAGCAGCCCCGTTCAGGGCCATGAGCAGTTCTTC,CASSPVQGHEQFF
TRBJ2-7,TRBV2,TRBD1,-,TGTGCCAGCAGTGTCGGGACAGGGAGCTCCTACGAGCAGTACTTC,CASSVGTGSSYEQYF
TRBJ1-1,TRBV9,-,-,TGTGCCAGCAGCGTACAGGGGCGGAACACTGAAGCTTTCTTT,CASSVQGRNTEAFF
TRBJ2-3,TRBV2,TRBD1,once,TGTGCCGGGAACAGGGGTCAAGGCACAGATACGCAGTATTTT,CAGNRGQGTDTQYF
TRBJ1-3,TRBV5-4,TRBD1,once,TGTGCCAGCAGCTTGCAGGGGGCTCAAGGAGACACCATATATTTT,CASSLQGAQGDTIYF
TRBJ2-1,TRBV19,TRBD2,once,TGTGCCAGTAGTATAGCTAGGACTAGCGCCTACAATGAGCAGTTCTTC,CASSIARTSAYNEQFF
TRBJ1-1,TRBV5-4,-,-,TGTGCCAGCAGCCCGAAGGAGGTTCGGGGGAACACTGAAGCTTTCTTT,CASSPKEVRGNTEAFF
TRBJ1-6,TRBV5-1,-,-,TGCGCCAGCAGCCTTGGGTCACAGGGAGGTTCACCCCTCCACTTT,CASSLGSQGGSPLHF
TRBJ1-2,TRBV6-5,-,-,TGTGCCAGCAGTTCCCTCGGTGGCGGCTATGGCTACACCTTC,CASSSLGGGYGYTF
TRBJ2-7,TRBV5-6,-,-,TGTGCCAATCCCCCAGGGTTCCTATACGAGCAGTACTTC,CANPPGFLYEQYF
TRBJ1-5,TRBV6-4,TRBD1,-,TGTGCCAGCAGTGACGCCCGGACAGGGATTTATAGCAATCAGCCCCAGCATTTT,CASSDARTGIYSNQPQHF
TRBJ1-2,TRBV12-5,TRBD1,-,TGTGCTAGTGGTTTCGACAGGGCTGGAGGCTACACCTTC,CASGFDRAGGYTF